The clone carrying this TCR beta chain has only a few counts. Antigen unknown. This entry belongs to a study of early T cells in non-severe SARS-CoV-2 infection. Turning to the study itself: From unsorted whole blood, bulk RNA was sequenced, and the chains remained unpaired. General study points: There was a bias toward anti-spike CD8 responses in VDJdb matching, which missed private and CD4 specificities.

The protocol attached unique molecular identifiers to individual cDNA molecules. TCRdb re-called the 5' RACE reads through MiXCR, storing one row per CDR3 protein. The sample yields 98,000 or so distinct CDR3 sequences, approximately 12% seen once. The trim removed 2 bases at V and 4 bases at J, leaving 6 bases unmatched. Germline CDR1 SGDLS, CDR2 YYNGEE. This CDR3 has 15 amino acids. The genes are TRBV9 and TRBJ1-5, with TRBD1 matching over 7 bases. Sample: whole blood, taken at baseline. The clonotype comes from an adult who was a healthcare worker with PCR-confirmed SARS-CoV-2 infection or an uninfected control (not recorded which). The CDR3 sequence: CASSVQGVWNQPQHF. As DNA, the CDR3 is TGTGCCAGCAGCGTGCAGGGGGTTTGGAATCAGCCCCAGCATTTT.